This TCR beta chain appears in the sequencing data of a study of blood T cell repertoires in COVID-19. Whole-study context: In each case, the material was cDNA or gDNA derived from T cells, B-cell-depleted T cells, or PBMCs.

The authors' processing: Estimation of nucleated cell counts relied on the amplification of reference gene primers. TCRdb's table, derived via immunoSEQ multiplex PCR, lists solely in-frame clones and lacks some. The V and J calls and the clone size are those of that table, but D and trimming were determined from the DNA. The sample includes about 120,000 clones, 86% of them seen just once. The sample taken for sequencing was peripheral blood. The receptor was derived from a man in his sixties or seventies who had recovered from COVID-19.

CDR3 nucleotides: TGTGCCAGCAGCTTAATCGGGAGCACAGATACGCAGTATTTT. As protein: CASSLIGSTDTQYF. The rearrangement links TRBV7-3 to TRBJ2-3; D is ambiguous. This CDR3 region has 14 residues. CDR1 and CDR2 (germline): SGHTA, FQGTGA. V lost 1 base, J lost 0 bases, and 5 bases lay in between.